This TCR beta chain is drawn from a study of blood T cell repertoires in COVID-19. Study-wide background: Samples came from the United States, Italy and Spain, spanning acute and convalescent COVID-19. PBMCs, B-cell-depleted T cells, or T cells provided the cDNA or gDNA that made up the material.

Germline CDR1 KGHSH, CDR2 LQKENI. The CDR3 has 17 amino acids. The V gene end was trimmed by 2 bases and the J gene end by 4 bases; junction bases not matched to a gene: 6. In the authors' workflow: Nucleated cell counts were estimated from reference gene primer amplification. Measured with immunoSEQ multiplex PCR; TCRdb has only the in-frame clones, and not every one. V and J calls plus clone size are reproduced from that table; the DNA served to infer D and trimming. The table includes over 35,000 clones, roughly four fifths detected once. The receptor was derived from a human donor with acute or convalescent COVID-19. The donor label of this sample is uncertain. V gene TRBV18 combines with J gene TRBJ2-1; the match to TRBD2 covers 12 bases. Sample: peripheral blood. In DNA, the CDR3 is TGTGCCAGCTCACCAAAGACTAGCGGGGGACCATACAATGAGCAGTTCTTC. Encoded protein: CASSPKTSGGPYNEQFF. Full variable domain (rest looked up from reference TRBV18 and TRBJ2-1): NAGVMQNPRHLVRRRGQEARLRCSPMKGHSHVYWYRQLPEEGLKFMVYLQKENIIDESGMPKERFSAEFPKEGPSILRIQQVVRGDSAAYFCASSPKTSGGPYNEQFFGPGTRLTVL.